This is a list of T cell receptor beta chains from one sample in a study of blood T cell repertoires in COVID-19. Repertoires were generated with immunoSEQ multiplex PCR, while TCRdb's copy carries only in-frame clones and drops some. The sample has 200,000 to 250,000 clones, less than 85% seen once. The sample taken for sequencing was peripheral blood. The receptor source for this set is a woman aged 70-85 years with active or convalescent COVID-19. CDR3s include the opening cysteine and the closing phenylalanine or tryptophan. The D gene is left open where the match is weak. Only some rows state a clone size, as once, few, many or a class for expanded clones.

TRBV3-1/TRBV3-2,TRBJ1-5,.,.,TGTGCCAGCAGCCAAGGAGATCAGCCCCAGCATTTT,CASSQGDQPQHF
TRBV7-9,TRBJ2-1,.,TRBD2,TGTGCCAGCAGCTTATACGGGGGGTCTGATGAGCAGTTCTTC,CASSLYGGSDEQFF
TRBV5-1,TRBJ2-2,.,TRBD2,TGCGCCAGCAGCTTACCCGGGACTAGCGGGATCGGGGAGCTGTTTTTT,CASSLPGTSGIGELFF
TRBV5-8,TRBJ1-2,.,.,TGTGCCAGCAGCCCCCCCGGGAGTCTCTATGGCTACACCTTC,CASSPPGSLYGYTF
TRBV6-6,TRBJ1-5,.,TRBD1,TGTGCCAGCACCCCAGGGGGCTTTGTTCAGCCCCAGCATTTT,CASTPGGFVQPQHF
TRBV4-3,TRBJ1-2,.,.,TGCGCCAGCAGCCAAGAACTCAGGGGAGGGGGCTACACCTTC,CASSQELRGGGYTF
TRBV7-2,TRBJ2-1,.,.,TGTGCCAGCAGCTTAGACGGAGTCCCTTCCAATGAGCAGTTCTTC,CASSLDGVPSNEQFF
TRBV5-1,TRBJ1-6,.,.,TGCGCCAGCAGCTTATTAGGAGGTAGTTCACCCCTCCACTTT,CASSLLGGSSPLHF
TRBV7-3,TRBJ2-3,few,.,TGTGCCAGCAGCTTAACCTCCGGGAGTGCCACAGATACGCAGTATTTT,CASSLTSGSATDTQYF
TRBV7-6,TRBJ2-6,.,TRBD2,TGTGCCAGCAGCTTAGCGCGGGGACTAGATTCCTCTGGGGCCAACGTCCTGACTTTC,CASSLARGLDSSGANVLTF
TRBV5-1,TRBJ2-3,.,.,TGCGCCAGCAGCCCCCGACTACGCACAGATACGCAGTATTTT,CASSPRLRTDTQYF
TRBV6-5,TRBJ2-7,once,TRBD2,TGTGCCAGCAGTTACATTAGCGGGGGGCGGGGGGAGCAGTACTTC,CASSYISGGRGEQYF
TRBV21-1,TRBJ1-5,once,.,TGTGCCAGCAGCAAAGGTAGAGGTAAGGGGGGGCAGCCCCAGCATTTT,CASSKGRGKGGQPQHF
TRBV5-1,TRBJ1-3,.,.,TGCGCCAGCAGCTTGGGCAGGGCGATTTCTGGAAACACCATATATTTT,CASSLGRAISGNTIYF
TRBV19,TRBJ1-5,.,.,TGTGCCAGTAGACGAACGTCAGACGCCGGACAGCTTAGCAATCAGCCCCAGCATTTT,CASRRTSDAGQLSNQPQHF
TRBV19,TRBJ2-3,.,.,TGTGCCAGTAGTATGGGCCAGGGGCAGGCTGATACGCAGTATTTT,CASSMGQGQADTQYF
TRBV5-1,TRBJ1-1,few,.,TGCGCCAGCAGCCACTTCTCGGCGGGAGGGACTGAAGCTTTCTTT,CASSHFSAGGTEAFF
TRBV5-1,TRBJ1-5,.,.,TGCGCCAGCAGCTCAGGGGACAATCAGCCCCAGCATTTT,CASSSGDNQPQHF
TRBV29-1,TRBJ2-2,.,TRBD2,TGCAGCGCTAGGCAACTAGCGGCGAACACCGGGGAGCTGTTTTTT,CSARQLAANTGELFF
TRBV6-2/TRBV6-3,TRBJ1-5,.,TRBD1,TGTGCCAGCAGTTACTCACAGGGGGCGCGGGATCAGCCCCAGCATTTT,CASSYSQGARDQPQHF
TRBV4-1,TRBJ2-7,few,TRBD1,TGCGCCAGCAGTCACTCCGGGACAGGGGTGGACGAGCAGTACTTC,CASSHSGTGVDEQYF
TRBV19,TRBJ1-1,.,TRBD1,TGTGCCAGTAGTACATCCCCCCGGGACAGGTTGAACACTGAAGCTTTCTTT,CASSTSPRDRLNTEAFF
TRBV5-6,TRBJ2-3,.,TRBD2,TGTGCCAGCAGGACAGGTTCGGGACTAGCGGCTACGCAGTATTTT,CASRTGSGLAATQYF
TRBV28,TRBJ1-2,.,.,TGTGCCAGCAGTTTGGTGGACACCAACTATGGCTACACCTTC,CASSLVDTNYGYTF
TRBV4-2,TRBJ2-2,.,TRBD2,TGTGCCAGCAGCCAAGTGGCGGGAGCGGGAGGAACCGGGGAGCTGTTTTTT,CASSQVAGAGGTGELFF
TRBV6-2/TRBV6-3,TRBJ1-1,.,.,TGTGCCAGCAGTTACCGGGTGAAGGGGGAAGCTTTCTTT,CASSYRVKGEAFF
TRBV2,TRBJ2-1,.,TRBD1,TGTGCCAGCAGTGAAACGATAGGACAGGGACGGTATGAGCAGTTCTTC,CASSETIGQGRYEQFF
TRBV6-5,TRBJ1-1,.,TRBD1,TGTGCCAGCGCTCAGGACAGGGGAATGAACACTGAAGCTTTCTTT,CASAQDRGMNTEAFF
TRBV20-1,TRBJ2-3,.,.,TGCAGTGCTAGAGGAGGAAGTACGCAGTATTTT,CSARGGSTQYF
TRBV5-1,TRBJ2-1,.,TRBD2,TGCGCCAGCAGCCACAAAGCGGGAGGGCCTGTGGATGAGCAGTTCTTC,CASSHKAGGPVDEQFF
TRBV12-3/TRBV12-4,TRBJ1-5,.,.,TGTGCCAGCAGTTTAGGCCAGGGTCAGCCCCAGCATTTT,CASSLGQGQPQHF
TRBV11-3,TRBJ2-5,once,.,TGTGCCAGCAGCCCTAGGGGGAACCAAGAGACCCAGTACTTC,CASSPRGNQETQYF
TRBV5-1,TRBJ1-1,.,TRBD1,TGCGCCAGCAGCCCCAGGACAGGGGAGAACACTGAAGCTTTCTTT,CASSPRTGENTEAFF
TRBV3-1/TRBV3-2,TRBJ2-7,.,TRBD2,TGTGCCAGCAGCCAAGAGGGTGGTAGCGGGCGCTCCTACGAGCAGTACTTC,CASSQEGGSGRSYEQYF
TRBV3-1/TRBV3-2,TRBJ1-1,once,.,TGTGCCAGCAGCCAAGATGCGTTGAGTATGAGAGCTTTCTTT,CASSQDALSMRAFF
TRBV5-1,TRBJ1-2,.,.,TGCGCCAGCAGCTTGGATTGGACACTTGGCTACACCTTC,CASSLDWTLGYTF
TRBV30,TRBJ2-7,.,.,TGTGCCTGGAGTGTAGGTGGGGCATCGCGGACCTACGAGCAGTACTTC,CAWSVGGASRTYEQYF
TRBV9,TRBJ2-7,.,TRBD2,TGTGCCAGCAGCGTAGGACTAGCGGGAGGACGAGCCTACGAGCAGTACTTC,CASSVGLAGGRAYEQYF
TRBV11-3,TRBJ2-1,.,TRBD2,TGTGCCAGCAGCTCTTTAGCGGGAGTAGGGGAGCAGTTCTTC,CASSSLAGVGEQFF
TRBV19,TRBJ1-4,once,.,TGTGCCAGTAGATCAGGAGGGGCTAATGAAAAACTGTTTTTT,CASRSGGANEKLFF
TRBV11-2,TRBJ2-3,.,.,TGTGCCAGCAGCTTAGTGGGGGCGAACACAGATACGCAGTATTTT,CASSLVGANTDTQYF
TRBV6-6,TRBJ2-7,.,TRBD2,TGTGCCAGCAGTTACGCCCTAGCGGCGACCTACGAGCAGTACTTC,CASSYALAATYEQYF